The present T cell receptor (beta chain) was sequenced within a study of cytomegalovirus exposure and HLA in healthy donors. Findings and caveats of the study: The study listed 150 to 200 cytomegalovirus-associated TCR beta chains. Under in vitro conditions, three CMV-associated chains were confirmed as specific for CMV antigens. Judged likely to be a sequencing artifact was a cluster of highly shared sequence variants.

In the case of this clone: Its antigen is unknown.

Germline trimming cut 8 bases from V and 7 bases from J; bases unmatched to any gene: 7. The CDR3 is 12 residues long. Germline-derived CDR1 and CDR2 are LNHDA and SQIVND (reference sequence). PCR used 60 Vbeta primers and 13 Jbeta primers. Repertoires were generated with immunoSEQ multiplex PCR, while TCRdb's copy carries only in-frame clones and drops some. The sample consists of 110,000 to 150,000 clones, about 79% of them appearing once. This clonotype was obtained from a man aged 40-55 years in good health and CMV-seropositive. Sequences were obtained from PBMCs. The chain is built from TRBV19 and TRBJ1-1; TRBD1 matches at 7 bases. The CDR3 region is CASRHGTVEAFF. CDR3 sequence (DNA): TGTGCCAGTCGGCACGGGACAGTTGAAGCTTTCTTT.